Listed below are T cell receptor beta chains from one sample, sequenced in a study of blood T cell repertoires in COVID-19. Generated by immunoSEQ multiplex PCR, the TCRdb table keeps only in-frame clones and is missing some. This table has 85,000 to 130,000 clones, more than 80% appearing once. Sequencing used peripheral blood. These receptors were collected from a man in his sixties with acute or convalescent COVID-19. CDR3s include the opening cysteine and the closing phenylalanine or tryptophan.

TRBJ2-3 TRBV7-2 CASSLLRDSGWGTQYF
TRBJ1-1 TRBV7-9 CASSLLRQATNGEAFF
TRBJ2-5 TRBV5-4 CASSGRAPGETQYF
TRBJ1-1 TRBV27 CASGDRNTEAFF
TRBJ2-5 TRBV18 CASASPGQGGETQYF
TRBJ2-5 TRBV7-9 CASSLGTSGTPYQETQYF
TRBJ1-2 TRBV7-8 CASSFEGAGYTF
TRBJ1-2 TRBV2 CASSARALGGDGYTF
TRBJ2-3 TRBV19 CASSINRADTQYF
TRBJ1-5 TRBV19 CASSSLSNNQPQHF